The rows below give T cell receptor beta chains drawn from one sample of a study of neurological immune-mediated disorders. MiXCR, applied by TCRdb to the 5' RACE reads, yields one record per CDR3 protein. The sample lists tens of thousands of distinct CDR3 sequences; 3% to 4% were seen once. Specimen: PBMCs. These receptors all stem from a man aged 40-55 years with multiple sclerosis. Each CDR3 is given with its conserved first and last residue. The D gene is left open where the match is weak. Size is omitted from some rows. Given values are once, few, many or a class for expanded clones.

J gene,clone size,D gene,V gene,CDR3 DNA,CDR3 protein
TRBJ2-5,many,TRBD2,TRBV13,TGTGCCAGCAGCTTAAAATGGCGGGGGGCTGAAGAGACCCAGTACTTC,CASSLKWRGAEETQYF
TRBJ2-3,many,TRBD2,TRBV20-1,TGCAGTGCTCGGAGGCTAGCGGGGGGATTCCGGGATACGCAGTATTTT,CSARRLAGGFRDTQYF
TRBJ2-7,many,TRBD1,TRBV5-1,TGCGCCAGCAGTTTTAGACAGGGAAACTACGAGCAGTACTTC,CASSFRQGNYEQYF
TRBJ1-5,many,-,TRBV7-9,TGTGCCAGCAGCGCGACGGGGGCGGGCAATAAGACCCAGAATTTT,CASSATGAGNKTQNF
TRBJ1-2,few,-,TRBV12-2,TGTGCAAGTCGCTTGAAAAGTACCTATGGCTACACCTTC,CASRLKSTYGYTF
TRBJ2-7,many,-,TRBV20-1,TGCAGGGAGGAGGGATCTCCTAAATGGGACTCAGTCGGATCTTACTACGAGCAGTACTTC,CREEGSPKWDSVGSYYEQYF
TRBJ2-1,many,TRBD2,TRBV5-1,TGCGCCAGCAGCTTCACTAGCGGGGGAGGTGGGAATGAGCAGTTCTTC,CASSFTSGGGGNEQFF
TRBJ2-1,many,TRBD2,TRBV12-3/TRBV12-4,TGTGCCAGCAGTTTCTGGAGCGGGAGTTCCTACAATGAGCAGTTCTTC,CASSFWSGSSYNEQFF
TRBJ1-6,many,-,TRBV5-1,TGCGCCAGCAGCTTGGAGGCAGGGCGGGGATCACCCCTCCACTTT,CASSLEAGRGSPLHF
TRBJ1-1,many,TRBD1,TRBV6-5,TGTGCCAGCAGAAGGGGGACAGGCACTGAAGCTTTCTTT,CASRRGTGTEAFF
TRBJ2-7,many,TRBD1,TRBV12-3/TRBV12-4,TGTGCCAGCAGTTTATCGGACAGGGGCCACGAGCAGTACTTC,CASSLSDRGHEQYF
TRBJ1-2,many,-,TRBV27,TGTGCCAGCAGTCAAGGGGACGGCTACACCTTC,CASSQGDGYTF
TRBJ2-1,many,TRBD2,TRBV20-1,TGCAGTGCTAGTCTTAGCGGGGTTACCAATGAGCAGTTCTTC,CSASLSGVTNEQFF
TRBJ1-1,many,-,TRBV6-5,TGTGCCAGCAGTTACACGTCGAGACTGAACACTGAAGCTTTCTTT,CASSYTSRLNTEAFF
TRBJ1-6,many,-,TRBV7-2,TGTGCCAGCAGCTTCCTCGGTGGCAGTAGGGATTCACCCCTCCACTTT,CASSFLGGSRDSPLHF
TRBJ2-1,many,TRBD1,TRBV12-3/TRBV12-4,TGTGCCAGCAGTCTGGGACAGGCCAATGAGCAGTTCTTC,CASSLGQANEQFF
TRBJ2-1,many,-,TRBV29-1,TGCAGCGCTGTCTACTATGAGCAGTTCTTC,CSAVYYEQFF
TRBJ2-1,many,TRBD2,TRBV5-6,TGTGCCAGCAGCTTGTTACCAACTAGCGGGGGCTCCTACAATGAGCAGTTCTTC,CASSLLPTSGGSYNEQFF
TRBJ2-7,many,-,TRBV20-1,TGCAGTGCAATGACAGCCTACGAGCAGTACTTC,CSAMTAYEQYF
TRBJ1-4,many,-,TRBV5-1,TGCGCCAGCAGAGACGGGGCAACTAATGAAAAACTGTTTTTT,CASRDGATNEKLFF
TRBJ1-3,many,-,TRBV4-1,TGCGCCAGCAGCCATACCACAATTTACAAATCCTCTGGAAACACCATATATTTT,CASSHTTIYKSSGNTIYF
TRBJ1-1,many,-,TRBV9,TGTGCCAGCAGCGTAGAAGCTAGGAACACTGAAGCTTTCTTT,CASSVEARNTEAFF
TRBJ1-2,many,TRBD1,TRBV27,TGTGCCAGCAGTTTGACCGGGACAGGGGTTGGCTACACCTTC,CASSLTGTGVGYTF
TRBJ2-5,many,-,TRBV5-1,TGCGCCAGCAGCTTGGGGGCTACCCAAGAGACCCAGTACTTC,CASSLGATQETQYF
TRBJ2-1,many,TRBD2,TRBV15,TGTGCCACGGGCGGGAGGCAGGAGCAGTTCTTC,CATGGRQEQFF
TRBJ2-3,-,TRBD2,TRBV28,TGTGCCAGCAGTTCCCCGACTAGCGGGAGGGGCACAGATACGCAGTATTTT,CASSSPTSGRGTDTQYF
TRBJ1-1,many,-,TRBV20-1,TGCAGTGCTTACCGTGCCGCTGAAGCTTTCTTT,CSAYRAAEAFF
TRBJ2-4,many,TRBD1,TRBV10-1,TGCGCCAGCAGTCGGGACAGGGAAAACATTCAGTACTTC,CASSRDRENIQYF
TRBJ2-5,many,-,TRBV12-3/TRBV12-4,TGTGCCAGCAGTCGCCACTTGCAGACCCAGTACTTC,CASSRHLQTQYF
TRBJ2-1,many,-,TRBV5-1,TGCGCCAGCAGCTTGGGCGACGGCTTGAGCTCCTACAATGAGCAGTTCTTC,CASSLGDGLSSYNEQFF
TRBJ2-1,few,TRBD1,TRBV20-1,TGCAGTGCTGACGATGGGGAAGGACAGGGTGGTGAGCAGTTCTTC,CSADDGEGQGGEQFF
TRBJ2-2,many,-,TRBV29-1,TGCAGCGTCGCGAGGGACCTCGGATCCGGAGAGCTGTTTTTT,CSVARDLGSGELFF
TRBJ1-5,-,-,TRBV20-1,TGCAGTGATATCGCCAAGTCGTATCAGCCCCAGCATTTT,CSDIAKSYQPQHF
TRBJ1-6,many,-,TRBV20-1,TGCAGTGCTAGAGAGGCGGGCAGATTGAATAATTCACCCCTCCACTTT,CSAREAGRLNNSPLHF